The 9 T cell receptor beta chains below all came from one sample that was sequenced in a study of blood T cell repertoires in COVID-19. Repertoires were generated with immunoSEQ multiplex PCR, while TCRdb's copy carries only in-frame clones and drops some. The sample lists around 200,000 clones; 85% were seen once. Input material: PBMCs or T cells enriched from blood (not recorded which). The receptors here all came from a man in his forties who had recovered from COVID-19.

The chain links TRBV9 to TRBJ1-1, with D unresolved. The CDR3 has 17 amino acids. V lost 4 bases and J 4 bases, leaving 23 bases between the germline ends. Germline CDR1 and CDR2: SGDLS and YYNGEE. In nucleotides, the CDR3 is TGTGCCAGCAGCCTCTCGTCCGGGGAGGGCCTGGGCACTGAAGCTTTCTTT. Encoded protein: CASSLSSGEGLGTEAFF.

About this clone itself: At the DNA level, this CDR3 is encoded by other sequences in the same sample as well. The chain couples TRBV24-1 to TRBJ1-5; D is ambiguous. The V and J ends lost 4 bases and 0 bases respectively, with 6 bases between them. This CDR3 is built from 14 residues. Per germline, CDR1 KGHDR and CDR2 SFDVKD. Here the CDR3 reads CATSEGSSNQPQHF. Here the CDR3 DNA reads TGTGCCACCAGTGAAGGGAGTAGCAATCAGCCCCAGCATTTT.

The chain recombines TRBV30 with TRBJ1-1; no clear D. The CDR3 runs 13 residues. Germline V CDR1 and CDR2: GTSNPN, SVGIG (reference sequence). V was pared by 0 bases and J by 4 bases, with 9 bases between. The CDR3 DNA is TGTGCCTGGAGTGTACGGGTCTCCACTGAAGCTTTCTTT. Translated, it gives CAWSVRVSTEAFF.

In this sample, this clone turned up once. The gene calls are TRBV4-2 and TRBJ1-4; perhaps TRBD1 as D (6 bases). V lost 1 base and J lost 7, with 13 bases in between. Germline loops: CDR1 LGHNA, CDR2 YNFKEQ. The CDR3 loop spans 15 amino acids. This chain's CDR3 is CASSQGSGVGEKLFF. The CDR3 DNA is TGTGCCAGCAGCCAAGGCTCAGGGGTTGGTGAAAAACTGTTTTTT.

The chain recombines TRBV9 with TRBJ2-3; tentatively, D is TRBD2 (5 bases). Germline V lookup: CDR1 SGDLS, CDR2 YYNGEE. Trimming left V 0 bases short and J 5 bases short, with 7 bases between. The CDR3 length is 13 residues. The DNA for the CDR3 is TGTGCCAGCAGCGTAGAACTAGAAGATACGCAGTATTTT. Protein product: CASSVELEDTQYF.

The chain joins TRBV6-5 to TRBJ2-5; unclear D gene. Germline V gene sequence: CDR1 MNHEY, CDR2 SVGAGI. Trimming pared 7 bases from V and 2 bases from J, leaving 17 bases between. This CDR3 contains 15 residues. CDR3 in amino acids: CASTPGGPPQETQYF. The CDR3 DNA reads as TGTGCCAGCACCCCGGGTGGCCCACCGCAAGAGACCCAGTACTTC.

The CDR3 loop reads CASSEPVVNTEAFF. For the CDR3, the DNA is TGCGCCAGCAGTGAGCCAGTGGTAAACACTGAAGCTTTCTTT. V usage is TRBV10-2 and J usage is TRBJ1-1; D remains unclear. The V gene lost 2 bases and the J gene lost 2 bases, with 9 bases spanning the gap. Germline V lookup: CDR1 WSHSY, CDR2 SAAADI. CDR3 length: 14 amino acids.

About this clone: Distinct nucleotide sequences in the sample also encode this CDR3. The genes are TRBV6-5 and TRBJ1-1; D possibly corresponds to TRBD1 (5 bases). V gave up 0 bases and J gave up 0 bases, with 8 bases separating them. The length of the CDR3 is 15 residues. Germline V gene data show CDR1 as MNHEY and CDR2 as SVGAGI. DNA for the CDR3: TGTGCCAGCAGTTACTCCGGGGGGATGAACACTGAAGCTTTCTTT. It codes for CASSYSGGMNTEAFF.

The chain has TRBV3-1 (or the pseudogene TRBV3-2) and TRBJ2-2, with TRBD2 identical over 7 bases. Germline lookup yields CDR1 LGHDT and CDR2 YNNKEL (reference sequence). There are 16 residues in the CDR3. Losses at the gene ends were 3 bases for V and 5 bases for J; bases not matched to a gene: 9. The CDR3 loop reads CASSQYLRGTTGELFF. The CDR3 DNA is TGTGCCAGCAGCCAGTATTTGCGGGGGACGACCGGGGAGCTGTTTTTT.